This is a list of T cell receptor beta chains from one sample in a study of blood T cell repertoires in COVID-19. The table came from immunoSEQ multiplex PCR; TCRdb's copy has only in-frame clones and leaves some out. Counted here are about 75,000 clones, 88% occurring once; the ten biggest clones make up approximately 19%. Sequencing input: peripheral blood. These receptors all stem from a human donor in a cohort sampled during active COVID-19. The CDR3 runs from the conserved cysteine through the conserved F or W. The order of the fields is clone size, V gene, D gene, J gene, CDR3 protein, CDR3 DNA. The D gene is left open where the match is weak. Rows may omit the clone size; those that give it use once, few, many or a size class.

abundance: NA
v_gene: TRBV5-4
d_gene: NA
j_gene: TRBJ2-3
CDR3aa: CASRRDSKLTDTQYF
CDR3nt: TGTGCCAGCAGACGGGACTCGAAGCTCACAGATACGCAGTATTTT

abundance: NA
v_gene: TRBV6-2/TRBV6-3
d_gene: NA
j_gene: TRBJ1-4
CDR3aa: CASSQPTLTTFF
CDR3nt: TGTGCCAGCAGTCAACCTACTTTGACAACATTTTTT

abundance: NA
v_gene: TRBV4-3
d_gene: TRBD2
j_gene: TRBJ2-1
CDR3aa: CASSQELAGGYEQFF
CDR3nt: TGCGCCAGCAGCCAAGAGTTAGCGGGGGGGTATGAGCAGTTCTTC

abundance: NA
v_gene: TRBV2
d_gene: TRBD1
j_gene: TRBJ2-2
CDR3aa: CASSGTGRGGELFF
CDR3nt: TGTGCCAGCAGTGGGACAGGGCGGGGCGGGGAGCTGTTTTTT

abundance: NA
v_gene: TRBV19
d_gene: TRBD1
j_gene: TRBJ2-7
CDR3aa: CASNTEPTSRGRMYEQYF
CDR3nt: TGTGCCAGTAATACGGAACCGACGAGCAGGGGGCGTATGTACGAGCAGTACTTC

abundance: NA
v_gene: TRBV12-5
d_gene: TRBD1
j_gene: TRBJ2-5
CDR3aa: CASGLGDSYETQYF
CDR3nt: TGTGCTAGTGGTTTGGGGGACAGTTATGAGACCCAGTACTTC

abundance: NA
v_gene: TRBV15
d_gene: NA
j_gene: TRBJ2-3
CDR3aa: CATSRDQADTQYF
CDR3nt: TGTGCCACCAGCAGAGATCAGGCAGATACGCAGTATTTT

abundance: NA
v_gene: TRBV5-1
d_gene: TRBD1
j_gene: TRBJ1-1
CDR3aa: CASSLTPTGGNTEAFF
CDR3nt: TGCGCCAGCAGCTTGACCCCGACAGGGGGGAACACTGAAGCTTTCTTT

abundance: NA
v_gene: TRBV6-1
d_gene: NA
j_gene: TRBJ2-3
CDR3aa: CASSESGTPSTDTQYF
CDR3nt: TGTGCCAGCAGTGAGTCGGGAACTCCTAGTACAGATACGCAGTATTTT

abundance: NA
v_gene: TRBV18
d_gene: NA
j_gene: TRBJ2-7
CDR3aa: CASSPSQGQLFSYEQYF
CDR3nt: TGTGCCAGCTCACCATCCCAGGGACAACTATTCTCCTACGAGCAGTACTTC

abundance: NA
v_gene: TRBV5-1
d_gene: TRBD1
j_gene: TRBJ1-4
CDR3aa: CASSPGTGGAGEKLFF
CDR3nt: TGCGCCAGCAGCCCCGGGACAGGGGGCGCCGGTGAAAAACTGTTTTTT

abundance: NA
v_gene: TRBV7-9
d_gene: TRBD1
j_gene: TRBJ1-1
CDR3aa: CASSLVGQGATEAFF
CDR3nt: TGTGCCAGCAGCTTAGTAGGGCAGGGGGCAACTGAAGCTTTCTTT

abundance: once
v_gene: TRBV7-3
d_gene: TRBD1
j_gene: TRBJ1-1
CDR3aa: CANPIRSPIKNIQGRGTEAFF
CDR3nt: TGTGCCAACCCTATTAGAAGCCCAATAAAGAACATACAGGGGCGCGGGACTGAAGCTTTCTTT

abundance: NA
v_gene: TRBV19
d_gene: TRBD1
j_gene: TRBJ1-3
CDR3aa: CASSLRDRASVTSGNTIYF
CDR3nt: TGTGCCAGTAGTCTCCGGGACAGGGCATCTGTGACCTCTGGAAACACCATATATTTT

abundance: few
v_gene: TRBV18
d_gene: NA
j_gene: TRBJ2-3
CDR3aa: CASSPQLEADTQYF
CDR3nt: TGTGCCAGCTCACCACAGCTAGAGGCAGATACGCAGTATTTT

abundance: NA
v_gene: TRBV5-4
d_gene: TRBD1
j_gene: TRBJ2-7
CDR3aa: CASSSDRGNYEQYF
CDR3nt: TGTGCCAGCAGCTCCGACAGGGGAAACTACGAGCAGTACTTC

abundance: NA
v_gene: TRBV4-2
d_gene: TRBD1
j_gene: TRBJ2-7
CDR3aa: CASSQTGTGLYEQYF
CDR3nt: TGTGCCAGCAGCCAAACCGGGACAGGGCTCTACGAGCAGTACTTC

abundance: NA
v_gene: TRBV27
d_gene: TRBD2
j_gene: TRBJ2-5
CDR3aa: CASSLLTSPVEAQYF
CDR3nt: TGTGCCAGCAGTTTATTGACTAGCCCGGTCGAGGCCCAGTACTTC

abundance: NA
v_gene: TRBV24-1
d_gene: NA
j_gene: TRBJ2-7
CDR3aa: CAPYVYEQYF
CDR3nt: TGTGCCCCTTATGTCTACGAGCAGTACTTC

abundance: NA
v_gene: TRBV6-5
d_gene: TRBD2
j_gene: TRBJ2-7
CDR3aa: CASSYRTSGSYEQYF
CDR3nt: TGTGCCAGCAGTTACCGGACTAGCGGGTCCTACGAGCAGTACTTC

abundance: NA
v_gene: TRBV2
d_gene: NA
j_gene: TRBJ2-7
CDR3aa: CASTSATSYEQYF
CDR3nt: TGTGCCAGCACGAGTGCTACCTCCTACGAGCAGTACTTC

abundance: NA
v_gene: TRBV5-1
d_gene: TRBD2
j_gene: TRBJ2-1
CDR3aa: CASSLFTGTSGDEQFF
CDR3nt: TGCGCCAGCAGCTTGTTTACCGGGACTAGCGGTGATGAGCAGTTCTTC

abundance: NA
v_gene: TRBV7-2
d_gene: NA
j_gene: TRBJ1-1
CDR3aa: CASSPQSGPVTEAFF
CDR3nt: TGTGCCAGCAGCCCTCAAAGCGGGCCCGTCACTGAAGCTTTCTTT

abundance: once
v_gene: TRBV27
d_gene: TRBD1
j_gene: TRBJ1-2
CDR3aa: CASSLAPDRARAYGYTF
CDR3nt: TGTGCCAGCAGTTTAGCCCCCGACAGGGCTAGGGCATATGGCTACACCTTC

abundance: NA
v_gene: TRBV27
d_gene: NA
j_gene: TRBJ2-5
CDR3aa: CASRGHLQETQYF
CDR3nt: TGTGCCAGCCGAGGACACCTGCAAGAGACCCAGTACTTC

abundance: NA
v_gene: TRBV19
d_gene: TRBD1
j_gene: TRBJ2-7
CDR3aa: CASSKTGIYEQYF
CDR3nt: TGTGCCAGTAGTAAGACAGGGATATACGAGCAGTACTTC

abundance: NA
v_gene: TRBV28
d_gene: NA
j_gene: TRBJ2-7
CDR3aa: CASSLIAGRSYEQYF
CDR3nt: TGTGCCAGCAGTTTGATCGCGGGGCGATCCTACGAGCAGTACTTC

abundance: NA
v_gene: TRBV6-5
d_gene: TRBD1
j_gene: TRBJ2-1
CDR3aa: CASSSDRAIPPQFF
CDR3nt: TGTGCCAGCAGTTCCGACAGGGCTATCCCCCCACAGTTCTTC

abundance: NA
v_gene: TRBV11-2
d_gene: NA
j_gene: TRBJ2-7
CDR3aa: CASSLEPRPPYEQYF
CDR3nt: TGTGCCAGCAGCTTAGAACCCAGGCCCCCCTACGAGCAGTACTTC

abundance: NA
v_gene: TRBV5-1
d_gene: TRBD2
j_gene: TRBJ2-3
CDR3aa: CASREGLAGDTQYF
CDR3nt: TGCGCCAGCAGAGAGGGACTAGCGGGGGATACGCAGTATTTT

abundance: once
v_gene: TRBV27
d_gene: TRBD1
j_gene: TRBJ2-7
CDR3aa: CASSLFGRGLGGSYEQYF
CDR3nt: TGTGCCAGCAGTTTATTCGGCAGGGGGCTGGGAGGCTCCTACGAGCAGTACTTC

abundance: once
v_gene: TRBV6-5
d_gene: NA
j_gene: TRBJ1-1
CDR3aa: CASSYSGGEAFF
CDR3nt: TGTGCCAGCAGTTACTCGGGGGGTGAAGCTTTCTTT

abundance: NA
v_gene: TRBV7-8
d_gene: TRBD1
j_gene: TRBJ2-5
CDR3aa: CASSLYLGTGVRASGPKTQYF
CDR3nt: TGTGCCAGCAGCTTATATCTGGGGACAGGGGTTCGGGCTAGCGGGCCAAAGACCCAGTACTTC

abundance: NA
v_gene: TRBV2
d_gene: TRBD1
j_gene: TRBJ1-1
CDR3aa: CASSDRGAGGTEAFF
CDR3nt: TGTGCCAGCAGTGACAGGGGGGCCGGAGGAACTGAAGCTTTCTTT

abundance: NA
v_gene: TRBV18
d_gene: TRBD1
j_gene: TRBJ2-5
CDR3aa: CASSQGQGAETQYF
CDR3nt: TGTGCCAGCTCCCAGGGACAGGGGGCAGAGACCCAGTACTTC

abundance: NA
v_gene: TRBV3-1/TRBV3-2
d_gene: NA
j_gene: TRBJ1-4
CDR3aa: CASSQAGRRSNEKLFF
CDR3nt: TGTGCCAGCAGCCAAGCCGGGCGGAGGTCAAATGAAAAACTGTTTTTT

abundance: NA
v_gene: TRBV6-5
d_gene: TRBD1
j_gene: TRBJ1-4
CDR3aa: CASRRTGNEKLFF
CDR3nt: TGTGCCAGCAGACGGACAGGGAACGAAAAACTGTTTTTT

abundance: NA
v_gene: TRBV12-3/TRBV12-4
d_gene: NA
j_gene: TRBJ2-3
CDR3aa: CASSARGDTQYF
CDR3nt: TGTGCCAGCAGTGCCAGGGGAGATACGCAGTATTTT

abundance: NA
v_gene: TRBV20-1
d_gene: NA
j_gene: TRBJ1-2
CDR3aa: CSASRQDYGYTF
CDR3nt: TGCAGTGCTAGTCGACAGGACTATGGCTACACCTTC

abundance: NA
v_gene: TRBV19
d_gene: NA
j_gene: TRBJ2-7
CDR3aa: CASKVEAASYEQYF
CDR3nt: TGTGCCAGTAAAGTGGAGGCGGCGTCCTACGAGCAGTACTTC

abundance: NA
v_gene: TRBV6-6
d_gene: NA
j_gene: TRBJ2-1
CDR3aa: CASVRDFYNEQFF
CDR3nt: TGTGCCAGCGTCCGGGACTTTTACAATGAGCAGTTCTTC

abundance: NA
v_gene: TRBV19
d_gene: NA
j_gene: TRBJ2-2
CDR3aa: CASKTGTDSGELFF
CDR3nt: TGTGCCAGTAAGACAGGGACTGATTCCGGGGAGCTGTTTTTT

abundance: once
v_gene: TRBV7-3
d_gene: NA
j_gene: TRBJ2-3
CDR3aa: CASSSGGRGYTDTQYF
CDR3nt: TGTGCCAGCAGCTCTGGAGGCAGGGGATACACAGATACGCAGTATTTT

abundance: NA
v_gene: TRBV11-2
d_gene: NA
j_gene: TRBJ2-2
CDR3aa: CASSFIDTGNTGELFF
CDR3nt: TGTGCCAGCAGCTTCATCGATACGGGGAACACCGGGGAGCTGTTTTTT

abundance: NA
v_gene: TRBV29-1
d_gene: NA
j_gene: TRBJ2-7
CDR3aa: CSVGMGGTDEQYF
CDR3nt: TGCAGCGTGGGAATGGGAGGTACGGACGAGCAGTACTTC

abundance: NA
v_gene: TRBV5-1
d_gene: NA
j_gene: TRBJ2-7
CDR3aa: CASSFNFYEQYF
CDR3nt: TGCGCCAGCAGCTTCAATTTCTACGAGCAGTACTTC

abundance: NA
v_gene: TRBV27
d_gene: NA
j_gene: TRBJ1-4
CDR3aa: CASSGRGSTNEKLFF
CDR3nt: TGTGCCAGCAGTGGTCGGGGGTCGACTAATGAAAAACTGTTTTTT

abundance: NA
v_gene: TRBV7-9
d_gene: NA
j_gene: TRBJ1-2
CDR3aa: CASSSSDRADGYTF
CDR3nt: TGTGCCAGCAGCTCATCGGACAGAGCTGATGGCTACACCTTC

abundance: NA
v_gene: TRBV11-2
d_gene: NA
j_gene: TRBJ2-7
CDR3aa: CASSLEGSSYEQYF
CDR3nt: TGTGCCAGCAGCTTAGAGGGGAGCTCCTACGAGCAGTACTTC

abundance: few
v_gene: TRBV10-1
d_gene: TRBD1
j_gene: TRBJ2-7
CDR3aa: CASSDQTGQGAYEQYF
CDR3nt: TGCGCCAGCAGTGACCAGACGGGACAGGGGGCCTACGAGCAGTACTTC

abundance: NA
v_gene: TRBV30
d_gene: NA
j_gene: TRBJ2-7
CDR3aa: CAWSYLGLAREQYF
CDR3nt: TGTGCCTGGTCCTATCTGGGGCTAGCGAGGGAGCAGTACTTC

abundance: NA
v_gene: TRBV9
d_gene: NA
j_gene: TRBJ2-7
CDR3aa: CASSVNPGLIYEQYF
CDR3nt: TGTGCCAGCAGCGTCAATCCGGGACTCATCTACGAGCAGTACTTC

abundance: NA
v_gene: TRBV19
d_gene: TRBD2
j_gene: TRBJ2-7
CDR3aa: CASSRLAGGKEDEQYF
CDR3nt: TGTGCCAGTAGTAGACTAGCGGGAGGGAAGGAGGACGAGCAGTACTTC

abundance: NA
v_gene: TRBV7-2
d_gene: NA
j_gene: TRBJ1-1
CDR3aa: CASSLTGNTEAFF
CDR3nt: TGTGCCAGCAGCTTAACCGGGAACACTGAAGCTTTCTTT

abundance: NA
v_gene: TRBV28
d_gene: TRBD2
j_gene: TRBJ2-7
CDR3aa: CASSFGLAGGPISYEQYF
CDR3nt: TGTGCCAGCAGTTTTGGCCTAGCGGGAGGACCTATCTCCTACGAGCAGTACTTC

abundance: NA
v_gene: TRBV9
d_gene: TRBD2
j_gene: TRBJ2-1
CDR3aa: CASSAARLAGVGNEQFF
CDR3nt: TGTGCCAGCAGCGCCGCTCGACTAGCGGGAGTGGGCAATGAGCAGTTCTTC

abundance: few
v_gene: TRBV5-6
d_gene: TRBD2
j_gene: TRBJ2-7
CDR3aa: CASSLSGSSYEQYF
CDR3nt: TGTGCCAGCAGCCTTAGCGGGAGCTCCTACGAGCAGTACTTC

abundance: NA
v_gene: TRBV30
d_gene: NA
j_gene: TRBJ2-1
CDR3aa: CARSTSLVRNEQFF
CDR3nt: TGTGCCCGATCGACTAGTCTTGTCCGCAATGAGCAGTTCTTC

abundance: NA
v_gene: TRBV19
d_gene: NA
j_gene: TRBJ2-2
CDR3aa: CASSIPAGAGELFF
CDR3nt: TGTGCCAGTAGTATACCGGCAGGGGCCGGGGAGCTGTTTTTT

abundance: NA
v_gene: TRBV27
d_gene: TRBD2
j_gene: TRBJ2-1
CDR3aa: CASRLAGNYNEQFF
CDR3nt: TGTGCCAGCAGACTAGCGGGGAACTACAATGAGCAGTTCTTC